This T cell receptor (beta chain) was recovered during a study of T cell responses to AZD1222 COVID-19 vaccine. The CDR3 runs to 12 residues. Germline CDR1 is PRHDT and CDR2 is FYEKMQ (reference sequence). V lost 3 bases, J lost 4 bases, and 4 bases lay in between. Only in-frame clones appear in the TCRdb table, and some are missing; sequencing was by immunoSEQ multiplex PCR. The table lists about 150,000 clones, approximately 88% of them singletons, with more than 13% in the top ten. The receptor's source is an adult in good health. The source material was peripheral blood, sampled on day 0 of AZD1222 vaccination. J is TRBJ1-3 and V is TRBV13; D is uncertain. CDR3 DNA: TGTGCCAGCAGCTTCGGCGGAAACACCATATATTTT. As protein: CASSFGGNTIYF.